Following are 21 T cell receptor beta chains from one sample sequenced in a study of blood T cell repertoires in COVID-19. The protocol was immunoSEQ multiplex PCR, while the TCRdb copy is restricted to in-frame clones and leaves out a portion. Of some 350,000 clones in the sample, approximately 86% were seen once. What was sequenced was peripheral blood. The origin of the receptors is a human donor in a cohort sampled during active COVID-19.

This chain uses TRBV9 with TRBJ1-2; the match to TRBD1 covers 7 bases. Germline CDR1 reads SGDLS; CDR2 reads YYNGEE. V gave up 4 bases and J gave up 8 bases; unmatched junction bases: 8. This CDR3 is built from 13 residues. CDR3 in amino acids: CASSPRDREGYTF. CDR3 in DNA: TGTGCCAGCAGCCCCCGGGACAGAGAAGGCTACACCTTC.

V gene TRBV19 combines with J gene TRBJ2-3; TRBD2 aligns across 8 bases. Germline V gives CDR1 LNHDA, CDR2 SQIVND (reference sequence). The CDR3 is made up of 15 amino acids. Trimming took 5 bases from V and 4 from J; bases not matched to a gene: 8. CDR3 protein: CASSYQAGAADTQYF. CDR3 coding DNA: TGTGCCAGTAGTTATCAAGCGGGAGCGGCAGATACGCAGTATTTT.

The gene calls are TRBV5-5 and TRBJ2-5; D call uncertain. The V gene's germline CDR1 is SGHKS and CDR2 YYEKEE (reference sequence). V lost 4 bases, J lost 6 bases, and 19 bases lay in between. The CDR3 spans 15 residues. CDR3 in DNA: TGTGCCAGCAGCCTGCCAGAGACACAGAAAAAGACCCAGTACTTC. This sequence encodes CASSLPETQKKTQYF.

This chain links TRBV21-1 with TRBJ1-1; the DNA was not compared with TRBD1, the D call given in the table. TRBV21-1 is a pseudogene. This CDR3 comprises 13 residues. CDR3 DNA sequence: TGTGCCAGCAGTTTAAACAGGGAAAGAGAAGCTTTCTTT. It specifies CASSLNREREAFF.

This sequence joins TRBV14 and TRBJ2-3, with TRBD2 matching 7 bases. V lost 0 bases and J lost 2; bases outside the gene matches: 5. Germline V gives CDR1 SGHDN, CDR2 FVKESK. The CDR3 length is 16 residues. The CDR3 here is CASSQENAGATDTQYF. The DNA for the CDR3 is TGTGCCAGCAGCCAAGAGAATGCGGGAGCCACAGATACGCAGTATTTT.

The chain carries TRBV7-9 and TRBJ1-3; D is ambiguous. This CDR3 is built from 16 residues. The V end lost 4 bases, the J end lost 0 bases, and 13 bases lay between the germline ends. Per germline, CDR1 SEHNR and CDR2 FQNEAQ (reference sequence). In DNA form, the CDR3 reads TGTGCCAGCAGCTCCGTTTTAGACTTCTCTGGAAACACCATATATTTT. This codes for CASSSVLDFSGNTIYF.

The J gene is TRBJ2-4, the V gene TRBV19; D may be TRBD1 (5 bases). With 0 bases removed from V and 9 bases from J, the gap between germline ends came to 12 bases. Germline V gene data show CDR1 as LNHDA and CDR2 as SQIVND (reference sequence). The CDR3 totals 14 residues. The CDR3 loop is CASSIEARVGIQYF. CDR3 nucleotide sequence: TGTGCCAGTAGTATAGAGGCCAGGGTCGGCATTCAGTACTTC.

Only a few counts were recorded for this clone. CDR3 residues: CASSLGGGTNEQFF. The CDR3 DNA reads TGTGCCAGCAGCTTGGGGGGAGGGACGAATGAGCAGTTCTTC. The genes are TRBV5-4 and TRBJ2-1; 7 bases map to TRBD2. V shed 0 bases, J shed 7 bases, and the junction held 4 bases outside the gene matches. Germline V gene lookup returns CDR1 SGHNT and CDR2 YYREEE (reference sequence). The CDR3 length is 14 residues.

V gene TRBV11-2 combines with J gene TRBJ1-1; possibly TRBD1 for D (5 bases). The CDR3 contains 14 residues. The V gene lost 4 bases and the J gene lost 4 bases, with 13 bases spanning the gap. The V gene's germline CDR1 is SGHAT and CDR2 FQNNGV. The CDR3 coding sequence is TGTGCCAGCAGCTCAGGGCGGCTAGGCACTGAAGCTTTCTTT. This translates into CASSSGRLGTEAFF. The full variable domain, rest sourced from reference TRBV11-2 and TRBJ1-1, is EAGVAQSPRYKIIEKRQSVAFWCNPISGHATLYWYQQILGQGPKLLIQFQNNGVVDDSQLPKDRFSAERLKGVDSTLKIQPAKLEDSAVYLCASSSGRLGTEAFFGQGTRLTVV.

The chain joins TRBV7-2 to TRBJ1-5; D call uncertain. Germline loops: CDR1 SGHTA, CDR2 FQGNSA. CDR3 length equals 14 residues. Trimming stripped 5 bases from V and 8 bases from J, with 16 bases between. CDR3 DNA: TGTGCCAGCAGCCCAGGTTTCGACGCCGAGCCCCAGCATTTT. The encoded protein is CASSPGFDAEPQHF.

This clone was observed a few times. The chain is built from TRBV28 and TRBJ1-1; D is possibly TRBD1 (6 bases). This CDR3 region has 13 residues. CDR1 and CDR2 (germline): MDHEN, SYDVKM. The V and J ends lost 4 bases and 6 bases respectively, with 12 bases between them. CDR3 DNA sequence: TGTGCCAGCAGTTCGGGACATACCCCTGAAGCTTTCTTT. It translates to CASSSGHTPEAFF.

The chain carries TRBV28 and TRBJ2-4; 7 bases map to TRBD2. V trimming: 5 bases; J trimming: 9 bases; junction bases outside the gene matches: 13. The CDR3 spans 15 residues. Germline-derived CDR1 and CDR2 are MDHEN and SYDVKM. In DNA form, the CDR3 reads TGTGCCAGCAGTAGAATTGGACTAGGAGTGGGCATTCAGTACTTC. It yields the protein CASSRIGLGVGIQYF.

The J gene is TRBJ1-1, the V gene TRBV27, with D possibly being TRBD1 (6 bases). The V end lost 3 bases, the J end lost 7 bases, and 21 bases lay between the germline ends. This CDR3 contains 16 residues. In germline, CDR1 is MNHEY, CDR2 SMNVEV (reference sequence). The CDR3 DNA follows: TGTGCCAGCAGTTTCCAGGGGAGCGTCGGTGTGGGTGAAGCTTTCTTT. It codes for CASSFQGSVGVGEAFF.

The V gene is TRBV11-3, the J gene TRBJ2-1; D is uncertain. This CDR3 contains 12 residues. V lost 1 base and J lost 8, with 6 bases in between. CDR1 and CDR2 (germline): SGHNT, YENEEA. CDR3 sequence (DNA): TGTGCCAGCAGCTTAGTCCCAGATGAGCAGTTCTTC. Translating it yields CASSLVPDEQFF.

The chain combines TRBV18 with TRBJ2-3; the match to TRBD2 covers 10 bases. V was pared by 4 bases and J by 3 bases, with 4 bases of the junction left unmatched. This CDR3 region has 15 residues. Germline CDR1 and CDR2: KGHSH and LQKENI. CDR3 loop: CASSQAGGRTDTQYF. The DNA for the CDR3 is TGTGCCAGCTCACAAGCGGGGGGGCGGACAGATACGCAGTATTTT.

The J gene is TRBJ2-3, the V gene TRBV5-4; possible D gene TRBD2, 6 bases. Germline V CDR1 and CDR2: SGHNT, YYREEE (reference sequence). The CDR3 extends over 15 amino acids. Trimming took 0 bases from V and 6 from J, leaving 14 bases between them. Written as DNA, the CDR3 is TGTGCCAGCAGCTTGGGCGGGGCCCTCTTGGATACGCAGTATTTT. Protein sequence: CASSLGGALLDTQYF.

V gene TRBV7-2 combines with J gene TRBJ2-7; 7 nucleotides align to TRBD2. The CDR3 is made up of 14 amino acids. V trimming: 5 bases; J trimming: 0 bases; junction bases outside the gene matches: 4. CDR1 and CDR2 (germline): SGHTA, FQGNSA. CDR3 in amino acids: CASSLGGGSYEQYF. Here the CDR3 DNA reads TGTGCCAGCAGCCTTGGGGGGGGCTCCTACGAGCAGTACTTC.

The chain employs TRBV20-1 and TRBJ2-3; tentative D call: TRBD2 (5 bases). This CDR3 contains 15 residues. Per germline, CDR1 DFQATT and CDR2 SNEGSKA (reference sequence). The V end was cut by 3 bases, the J end by 1 base, with 14 bases between. The CDR3 sequence: CSASSRMRGTDTQYF. The CDR3 DNA is TGCAGTGCTAGTAGTCGGATGAGGGGCACAGATACGCAGTATTTT.

This clone was counted a few times. The chain links TRBV6-1 to TRBJ2-3; D uncertain. The CDR3 is 15 residues long. V shed 3 bases and J shed 1 base, with 11 bases lying between them. Germline V lookup: CDR1 MNHNS, CDR2 SASEGT. CDR3 bases: TGTGCCAGCAGTGAGGAGCCGGCGGGCACAGATACGCAGTATTTT. Its protein is CASSEEPAGTDTQYF.

The chain links TRBV5-4 to TRBJ2-1; 8 bases are a match to TRBD2. There are 15 residues in the CDR3. V was clipped by 4 bases and J by 2 bases; unmatched bases: 5. Germline assignment: CDR1 SGHNT and CDR2 YYREEE (reference sequence). Here the CDR3 reads CASSHGGGPYNEQFF. Here the CDR3 DNA reads TGTGCCAGCAGCCACGGGGGGGGCCCCTACAATGAGCAGTTCTTC.

The chain couples TRBV28 to TRBJ1-1; D ambiguous. V was cut by 7 bases and J by 6 bases, with 15 bases left in between. This CDR3 is 13 amino acids long. The germline V gene encodes CDR1 MDHEN and CDR2 SYDVKM. DNA for the CDR3: TGTGCCAGCACCCATGCCGGGATCGCTGAAGCTTTCTTT. Amino acids: CASTHAGIAEAFF.